This T cell receptor (beta chain) appears in the sequencing data of a study of blood T cell repertoires in COVID-19. On the study more broadly: COVID-19 samples, acute and convalescent, were from the United States, Italy and Spain.

Participant age was roughly 18 to 100 years, and participants resided in about 25 US areas. This CDR3 is 17 amino acids long. Trimming took off 5 bases at V and 0 bases at J, with 17 bases between the two ends. The V gene's germline CDR1 is SGHAT and CDR2 FQNNGV. The assay was immunoSEQ multiplex PCR, and TCRdb's table has in-frame clones only and misses some. The data contain about half a million clones, about 85% of them singletons. This TCR was sampled from a woman aged 60-75 years who had recovered from COVID-19. The sequenced material came from PBMCs or T cells enriched from blood (not recorded which). V usage is TRBV11-2 and J usage is TRBJ2-1; tentatively, D is TRBD2 (6 bases). CDR3 bases: TGTGCCAGCAGCAACGAGCGTGGGGGGAGCTCCTACAATGAGCAGTTCTTC. Its protein product is CASSNERGGSSYNEQFF.